The 21 T cell receptor beta chains presented below share a single source sample, sequenced in a study of cytomegalovirus exposure and HLA in healthy donors. Using immunoSEQ multiplex PCR, the repertoire was profiled, and TCRdb retains in-frame clones only, with some absent. The sample includes about 110,000 clones, more than 75% seen only once; the top ten take over 1.1%. The specimen was PBMCs. Receptors originate from a woman aged 25 to 39 in good health and CMV-seropositive.

J is TRBJ2-1 and V is TRBV6-1; 7 bases line up with TRBD2. CDR3 length: 14 amino acids. V was clipped by 9 bases and J by 6 bases; unmatched bases: 11. Germline V gene data show CDR1 as MNHNS and CDR2 as SASEGT. The CDR3: CASSGLPTSNEQFF. The CDR3 region has the DNA TGTGCCAGTTCGGGACTACCAACGAGCAATGAGCAGTTCTTC.

J is TRBJ2-5 and V is TRBV27; 7 bases match TRBD1. CDR3 length: 15 amino acids. J lost 3 bases, V lost 5 bases, and 9 bases had no gene match. The germline V gene has CDR1 MNHEY and CDR2 SMNVEV (reference sequence). This CDR3 is CASSPLGRGKETQYF. The CDR3, as DNA: TGTGCCAGCAGTCCTTTGGGCAGGGGGAAAGAGACCCAGTACTTC.

This chain connects TRBV5-1 to TRBJ2-2; 10 nucleotides agree with TRBD2. The ends lost 1 base at V and 2 bases at J; junction bases unmatched: 2. Germline assignment: CDR1 SGHRS and CDR2 YFSETQ. The CDR3 is 16 amino acids. CDR3 amino acids: CASSLTSGANTGELFF. The DNA of the CDR3 is TGCGCCAGCAGCTTGACTAGCGGGGCCAACACCGGGGAGCTGTTTTTT. The full variable domain, completed using reference TRBV5-1 and TRBJ2-2, is KAGVTQTPRYLIKTRGQQVTLSCSPISGHRSVSWYQQTPGQGLQFLFEYFSETQRNKGNFPGRFSGRQFSNSRSEMNVSTLELGDSALYLCASSLTSGANTGELFFGEGSRLTVL.

This rearrangement joins TRBV25-1 to TRBJ2-2; 8 bases line up with TRBD2. With 4 bases clipped from V and 2 bases from J, the junction kept 3 bases outside the gene matches. The length of the CDR3 is 15 residues. The germline CDR1 and CDR2 sequences are MGHDK and SYGVNS. CDR3 sequence reads: CASSVAGFNTGELFF. The CDR3 region has the DNA TGTGCCAGCAGTGTAGCGGGATTTAACACCGGGGAGCTGTTTTTT.

This clone occurred once. In nucleotides, the CDR3 is TGTGCCAGTAGTCCGGCCACAGGTAGTAATGAAAAACTGTTTTTT. Translated, it gives CASSPATGSNEKLFF. The chain employs TRBV19 and TRBJ1-4; D is perhaps TRBD1 (5 bases). CDR1 and CDR2 (germline): LNHDA, SQIVND (reference sequence). The CDR3 has 15 residues. The V end lost 5 bases, the J end lost 4 bases, and 14 bases lay between the germline ends.

This chain joins TRBV4-2 and TRBJ1-3; the D gene is possibly TRBD1 (5 bases). Looked up from germline, CDR1 is LGHNA and CDR2 is YNFKEQ. Trimming cost V 0 bases and J 0 bases, with 15 bases left between them. The CDR3 has 18 residues. The CDR3 DNA reads TGTGCCAGCAGCCAAGATGTTGGGCAGGGAAACTCTGGAAACACCATATATTTT. Amino acids: CASSQDVGQGNSGNTIYF.

The gene calls are TRBV27 and TRBJ2-1; TRBD2 matches at 16 bases. Unmatched junction bases numbered 7, after V lost 6 bases and J lost 2 bases. The germline CDR1 and CDR2 sequences are MNHEY and SMNVEV (reference sequence). This CDR3 comprises 18 residues. The CDR3 coding sequence is TGTGCCAGCAGCCAAACGGGACTAGCGGGAGGGACCTACAATGAGCAGTTCTTC. Translation: CASSQTGLAGGTYNEQFF.

V is TRBV28 and J is TRBJ2-1; 8 bases match TRBD2. The CDR3 is made up of 15 amino acids. Germline V gene sequence: CDR1 MDHEN, CDR2 SYDVKM. With V trimmed by 3 bases and J by 9 bases, 10 bases remained unmatched. CDR3 sequence reads: CASSFHLGLAGEQFF. The CDR3 DNA follows: TGTGCCAGCAGTTTCCATCTCGGACTAGCTGGTGAGCAGTTCTTC.

V is TRBV9 and J is TRBJ2-3; 8 bases align to TRBD2. This CDR3 spans 15 amino acids. The junction had 3 bases not matched to a gene; V was cut back by 3 bases and J by 0 bases. The germline gives CDR1 SGDLS, CDR2 YYNGEE. The CDR3 reads CASSGSGVSTDTQYF. The CDR3 DNA reads as TGTGCCAGCAGCGGTAGCGGGGTTAGCACAGATACGCAGTATTTT.

V gene TRBV29-1 combines with J gene TRBJ2-1, with 7 bases that match TRBD2. With V trimmed by 1 base and J by 8 bases, 11 bases remained unmatched. Per the germline V gene, CDR1 is SQVTM and CDR2 is ANQGSEA. This CDR3 comprises 15 residues. The CDR3 reads CSVEGLAGAVYEQFF. The CDR3, as DNA: TGCAGCGTTGAAGGGCTCGCGGGAGCGGTCTATGAGCAGTTCTTC.

This chain joins TRBV4-3 and TRBJ1-2, with D maybe TRBD1 (6 bases). CDR1 and CDR2 (germline): LGHNA, YSLEER. V lost 4 bases to trimming and J lost 4 bases, with 19 bases between them. This CDR3 is built from 16 residues. Here the CDR3 reads CASSPTSQGYAYGYTF. In DNA form, the CDR3 reads TGCGCCAGCAGCCCTACATCTCAGGGGTACGCCTATGGCTACACCTTC.

V is TRBV9 and J is TRBJ2-2, with D perhaps TRBD1 (6 bases). V was trimmed by 7 bases and J by 0 bases, leaving 13 bases between them. The germline CDR1 and CDR2 sequences are SGDLS and YYNGEE. The CDR3 contains 15 residues. CDR3 residues: CASSRTAANTGELFF. As DNA, the CDR3 is TGTGCCAGCTCACGGACAGCCGCGAACACCGGGGAGCTGTTTTTT. The entire variable domain, with the rest obtained from reference TRBV9 and TRBJ2-2, is as follows: DSGVTQTPKHLITATGQRVTLRCSPRSGDLSVYWYQQSLDQGLQFLIQYYNGEERAKGNILERFSAQQFPDLHSELNLSSLELGDSALYFCASSRTAANTGELFFGEGSRLTVL.

The CDR3 nucleotides are TGTGCCAGCAGTCGCGGACTAGCGGGCTACAATGAGCAGTTCTTC. It yields the protein CASSRGLAGYNEQFF. This chain uses TRBV11-2 with TRBJ2-1; 11 bases are shared with TRBD2. Unmatched junction bases numbered 4, after V lost 6 bases and J lost 3 bases. Germline CDR1 reads SGHAT; CDR2 reads FQNNGV. The CDR3 covers 15 residues.

In DNA form, the CDR3 reads TGTGCCAGCAGCCACGGACTAGCGGGGGGAAATGAGCAGTTCTTC. This sequence encodes CASSHGLAGGNEQFF. V and J are TRBV11-2 and TRBJ2-1; 14 bases align to TRBD2. Germline values: CDR1 SGHAT, CDR2 FQNNGV. CDR3 length: 15 residues. The V and J ends lost 5 bases and 7 bases, in that order; junction bases with no gene match: 4.

V is TRBV19 and J is TRBJ1-1; 8 bases map to TRBD1. Germline values: CDR1 LNHDA, CDR2 SQIVND (reference sequence). CDR3 length: 14 amino acids. Losses at the gene ends were 4 bases for V and 1 base for J; bases not matched to a gene: 2. The CDR3 nucleotides read TGTGCCAGTAGTACGGACAGGGCGAACACTGAAGCTTTCTTT. Translated: CASSTDRANTEAFF.

The CDR3 sequence: CASSRLQGTGNTIYF. CDR3 DNA sequence: TGCGCCAGCAGCCGGTTACAGGGAACTGGAAACACCATATATTTT. The chain is built from TRBV4-1 and TRBJ1-3, with a weak D call TRBD1 (6 bases). This CDR3 spans 15 amino acids. Germline assignment: CDR1 MGHRA and CDR2 YSYEKL. V was clipped by 4 bases and J by 2 bases, with 12 bases between them.

This sequence joins TRBV30 and TRBJ2-6; D possibly corresponds to TRBD1 (5 bases). V shed 7 bases and J shed 2 bases, with 12 bases lying between them. CDR1 GTSNPN and CDR2 SVGIG come from the germline V gene (reference sequence). CDR3 size: 14 residues. The CDR3 nucleotides are TGTGCCTCGGATGACAGCACTGGGGCCAACGTCCTGACTTTC. Residues: CASDDSTGANVLTF. The full variable domain, completed using reference TRBV30 and TRBJ2-6, is SQTIHQWPATLVQPVGSPLSLECTVEGTSNPNLYWYRQAAGRGLQLLFYSVGIGQISSEVPQNLSASRPQDRQFILSSKKLLLSDSGFYLCASDDSTGANVLTFGAGSRLTVL.

J is TRBJ2-1 and V is TRBV29-1; 8 bases match TRBD2. This CDR3 has 13 amino acids. Germline V gene sequence: CDR1 SQVTM, CDR2 ANQGSEA. V lost 3 bases, J lost 5 bases, and 3 bases stayed unmatched. For the CDR3, the DNA is TGCAGCGTTGAGCTAGCGGGCCACAATGAGCAGTTCTTC. Translating gives CSVELAGHNEQFF.

The V gene is TRBV7-3, the J gene TRBJ2-2; maybe TRBD1 (5 bases). Trimming shortened V by 5 bases and J by 4 bases, and 14 bases separated the two germline ends. Germline loops: CDR1 SGHTA, CDR2 FQGTGA. This CDR3 region has 15 residues. CDR3 DNA: TGTGCCAGCAGCCCTCAGCCAGGGTTCACCGGGGAGCTGTTTTTT. Its protein is CASSPQPGFTGELFF. The full variable domain, its missing parts supplied by reference TRBV7-3 and TRBJ2-2, is GAGVSQTPSNKVTEKGKYVELRCDPISGHTALYWYRQSLGQGPEFLIYFQGTGAADDSGLPNDRFFAVRPEGSVSTLKIQRTERGDSAVYLCASSPQPGFTGELFFGEGSRLTVL.

The rearrangement joins TRBV7-2 to TRBJ2-7; 8 bases fit TRBD2. Germline values: CDR1 SGHTA, CDR2 FQGNSA. The CDR3 has 15 amino acids. Trimming cost V 2 bases and J 1 base; bases outside gene matches: 4. Here the CDR3 reads CASSLREGRSYEQYF. The CDR3 DNA reads as TGTGCCAGCAGCTTACGGGAGGGGAGGTCCTACGAGCAGTACTTC.

V and J are TRBV18 and TRBJ2-2; D may be TRBD2 (6 bases). Germline CDR1 is KGHSH and CDR2 is LQKENI. The CDR3 sequence is 16 residues long. The V and J ends lost 1 base and 4 bases respectively, with 13 bases between them. The chain's CDR3 is CASSPHGGDITGELFF. The CDR3 DNA follows: TGTGCCAGCTCACCACATGGCGGGGATATCACCGGGGAGCTGTTTTTT.